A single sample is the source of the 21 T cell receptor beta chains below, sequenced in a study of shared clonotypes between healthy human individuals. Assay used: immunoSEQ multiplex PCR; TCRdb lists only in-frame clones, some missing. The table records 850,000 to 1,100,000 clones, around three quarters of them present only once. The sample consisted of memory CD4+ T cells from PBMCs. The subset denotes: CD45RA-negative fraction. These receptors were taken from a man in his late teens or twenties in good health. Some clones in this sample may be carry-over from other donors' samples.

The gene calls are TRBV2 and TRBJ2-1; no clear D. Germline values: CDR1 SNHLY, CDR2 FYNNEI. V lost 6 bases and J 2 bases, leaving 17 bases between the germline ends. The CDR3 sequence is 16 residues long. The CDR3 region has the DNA TGTGCCAGCAGGATCTCCCAGGCTTATGCCTACAATGAGCAGTTCTTC. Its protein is CASRISQAYAYNEQFF.

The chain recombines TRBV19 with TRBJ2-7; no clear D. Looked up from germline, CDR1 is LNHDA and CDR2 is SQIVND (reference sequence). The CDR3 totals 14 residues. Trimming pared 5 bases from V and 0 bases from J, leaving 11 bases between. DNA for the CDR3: TGTGCCAGTAGTCTTAGCAGGAGCTCCTACGAGCAGTACTTC. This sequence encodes CASSLSRSSYEQYF.

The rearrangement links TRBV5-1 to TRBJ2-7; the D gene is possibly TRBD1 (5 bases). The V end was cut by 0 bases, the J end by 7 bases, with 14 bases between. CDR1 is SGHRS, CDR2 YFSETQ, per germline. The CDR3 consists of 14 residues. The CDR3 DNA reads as TGCGCCAGCAGCTTGGGTCCGGTGGCAGGGGAGCAGTACTTC. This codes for CASSLGPVAGEQYF.

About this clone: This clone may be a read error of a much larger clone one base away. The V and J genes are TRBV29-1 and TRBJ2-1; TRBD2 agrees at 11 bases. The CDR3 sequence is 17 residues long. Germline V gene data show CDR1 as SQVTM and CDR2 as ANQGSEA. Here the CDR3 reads CSVEGFAGTSGYNEQLF. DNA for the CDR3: TGCAGCGTTGAAGGGTTCGCAGGGACTAGCGGCTACAATGAGCAGCTCTTC.

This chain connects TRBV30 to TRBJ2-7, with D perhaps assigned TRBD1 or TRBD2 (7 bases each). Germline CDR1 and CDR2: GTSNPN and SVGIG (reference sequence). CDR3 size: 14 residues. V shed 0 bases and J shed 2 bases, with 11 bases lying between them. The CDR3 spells CAWSVGGGPYEQYF. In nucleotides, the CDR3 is TGTGCCTGGAGTGTGGGAGGGGGCCCCTACGAGCAGTACTTC.

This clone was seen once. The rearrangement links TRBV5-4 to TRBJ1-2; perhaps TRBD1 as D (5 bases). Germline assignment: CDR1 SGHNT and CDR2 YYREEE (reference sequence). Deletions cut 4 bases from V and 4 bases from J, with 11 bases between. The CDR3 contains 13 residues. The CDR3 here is CASSATESYGYTF. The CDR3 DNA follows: TGTGCCAGCAGCGCGACAGAATCCTATGGCTACACCTTC.

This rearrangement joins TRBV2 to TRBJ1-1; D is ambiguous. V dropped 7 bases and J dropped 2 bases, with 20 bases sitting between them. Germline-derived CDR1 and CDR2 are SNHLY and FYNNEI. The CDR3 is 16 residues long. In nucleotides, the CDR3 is TGTGCCAGCACGCGACGATCCCCCTCAGAAAACACTGAAGCTTTCTTT. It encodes CASTRRSPSENTEAFF. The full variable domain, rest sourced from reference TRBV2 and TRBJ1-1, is EPEVTQTPSHQVTQMGQEVILRCVPISNHLYFYWYRQILGQKVEFLVSFYNNEISEKSEIFDDQFSVERPDGSNFTLKIRSTKLEDSAMYFCASTRRSPSENTEAFFGQGTRLTVV.

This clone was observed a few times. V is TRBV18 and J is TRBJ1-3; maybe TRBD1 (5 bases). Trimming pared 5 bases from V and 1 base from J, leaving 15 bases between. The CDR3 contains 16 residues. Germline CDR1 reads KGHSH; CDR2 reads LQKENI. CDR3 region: CASSAGATGSGNTIYF. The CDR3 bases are TGTGCCAGCTCAGCAGGAGCAACAGGTTCTGGAAACACCATATATTTT.

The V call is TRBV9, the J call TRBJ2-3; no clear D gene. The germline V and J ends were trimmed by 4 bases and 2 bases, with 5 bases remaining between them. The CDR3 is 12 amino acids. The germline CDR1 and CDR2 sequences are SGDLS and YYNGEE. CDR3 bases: TGTGCCAGCAGCTCATCCACAGATACGCAGTATTTT. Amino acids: CASSSSTDTQYF.

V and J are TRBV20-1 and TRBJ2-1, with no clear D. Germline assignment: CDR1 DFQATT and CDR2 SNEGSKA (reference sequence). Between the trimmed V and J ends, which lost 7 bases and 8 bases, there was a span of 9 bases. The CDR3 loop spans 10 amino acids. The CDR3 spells CSVVSHEQFF. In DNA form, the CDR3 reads TGCAGTGTCGTTAGTCATGAGCAGTTCTTC.

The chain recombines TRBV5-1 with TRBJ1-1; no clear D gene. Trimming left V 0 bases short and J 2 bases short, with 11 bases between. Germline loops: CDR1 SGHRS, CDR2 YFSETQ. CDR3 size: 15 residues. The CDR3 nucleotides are TGCGCCAGCAGCTTGGATATATCGGCCAACACTGAAGCTTTCTTT. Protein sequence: CASSLDISANTEAFF.

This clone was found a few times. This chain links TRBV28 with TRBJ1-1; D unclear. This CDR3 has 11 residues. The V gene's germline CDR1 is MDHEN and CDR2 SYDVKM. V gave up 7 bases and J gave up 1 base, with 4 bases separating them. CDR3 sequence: CASTRNTEAFF. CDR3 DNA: TGTGCCAGCACCCGGAACACTGAAGCTTTCTTT.

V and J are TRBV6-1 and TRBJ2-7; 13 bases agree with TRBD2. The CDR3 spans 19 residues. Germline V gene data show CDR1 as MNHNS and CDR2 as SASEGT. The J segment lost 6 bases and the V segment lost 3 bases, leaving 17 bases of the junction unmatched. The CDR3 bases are TGTGCCAGCAGTGATAGTCAGACTAGCGGGAGGCCAGATCGAGCCGAGCAGTACTTC. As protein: CASSDSQTSGRPDRAEQYF.

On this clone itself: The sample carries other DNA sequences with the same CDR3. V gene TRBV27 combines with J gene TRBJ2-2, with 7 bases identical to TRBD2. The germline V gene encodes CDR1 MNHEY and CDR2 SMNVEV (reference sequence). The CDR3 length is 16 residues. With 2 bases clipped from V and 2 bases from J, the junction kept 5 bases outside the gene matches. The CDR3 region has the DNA TGTGCCAGCAGTTTAAGACTAGCAGACAACACCGGGGAGCTGTTTTTT. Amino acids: CASSLRLADNTGELFF.

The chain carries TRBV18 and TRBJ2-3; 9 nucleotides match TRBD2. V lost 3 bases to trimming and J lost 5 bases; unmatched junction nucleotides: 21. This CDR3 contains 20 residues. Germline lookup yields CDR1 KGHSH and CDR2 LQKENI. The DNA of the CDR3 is TGTGCCAGCTCACCCCCCCGGGGCCGGCCAATAGCGGGAGCTATAGATACGCAGTATTTT. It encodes CASSPPRGRPIAGAIDTQYF.

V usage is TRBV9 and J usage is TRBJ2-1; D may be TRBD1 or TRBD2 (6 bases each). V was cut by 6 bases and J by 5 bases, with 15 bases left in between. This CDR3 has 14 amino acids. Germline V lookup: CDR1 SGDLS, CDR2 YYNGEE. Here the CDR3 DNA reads TGTGCCAGCAACGCGGAGGGGGGCCACAATGAGCAGTTCTTC. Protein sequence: CASNAEGGHNEQFF.

The CDR3 reads CASSKQGRLEQYF. The CDR3 DNA reads TGTGCCAGTAGTAAACAGGGAAGGCTCGAGCAGTACTTC. This chain joins TRBV19 and TRBJ2-7; a possible D gene is TRBD1 (6 bases). V lost 4 bases to trimming and J lost 6 bases, with 13 bases between them. CDR1 is LNHDA and CDR2 is SQIVND in the germline V gene (reference sequence). The CDR3 is 13 residues long.

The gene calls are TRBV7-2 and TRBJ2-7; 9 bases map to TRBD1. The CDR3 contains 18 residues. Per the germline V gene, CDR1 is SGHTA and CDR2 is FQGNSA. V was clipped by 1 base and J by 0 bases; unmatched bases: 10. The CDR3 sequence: CASSLGRVWDRDSYEQYF. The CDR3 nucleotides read TGTGCCAGCAGCTTAGGTAGGGTATGGGACAGGGACTCCTACGAGCAGTACTTC.

This CDR3 is CARRYLEGFARRPSYNEQFF. The DNA of the CDR3 is TGTGCCAGAAGATACCTCGAGGGTTTTGCCAGACGCCCCTCCTACAATGAGCAGTTCTTC. The genes are TRBV5-3 and TRBJ2-1; D is perhaps TRBD2 (5 bases). TRBV5-3 is assigned to the ORF class and has an uncertain function. This CDR3 has 20 residues. V lost 5 bases and J 0 bases, leaving 27 bases between the germline ends.

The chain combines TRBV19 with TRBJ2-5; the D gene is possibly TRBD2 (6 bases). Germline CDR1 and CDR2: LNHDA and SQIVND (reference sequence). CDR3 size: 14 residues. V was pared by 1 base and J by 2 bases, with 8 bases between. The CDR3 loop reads CASSIGDLQETQYF. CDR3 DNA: TGTGCCAGTAGTATAGGGGACTTACAAGAGACCCAGTACTTC.

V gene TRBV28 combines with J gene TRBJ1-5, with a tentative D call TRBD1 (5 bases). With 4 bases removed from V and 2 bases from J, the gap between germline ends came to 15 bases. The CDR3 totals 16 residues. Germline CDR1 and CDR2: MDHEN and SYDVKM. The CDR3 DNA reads TGTGCCAGCAGTTCCCACAGGAATAGGGGCAATCAGCCCCAGCATTTT. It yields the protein CASSSHRNRGNQPQHF.